The 26 T cell receptor beta chains below were found in one sample sequenced in a study of CD8+ T cells in alopecia areata. The authors extracted RNA and reverse transcribed it into cDNA as the sequencing template. Assay: immunoSEQ multiplex PCR; the TCRdb copy retains only in-frame clones and omits some. The sample lists about 98,000 clones, about 40% occurring once. Sequenced material: CD4+ T cells sorted from blood. The receptor source for this set is a human donor with alopecia areata.

V and J are TRBV6-5 and TRBJ2-3; D is unclear. Per the germline V gene, CDR1 is MNHEY and CDR2 is SVGAGI. The CDR3 spans 16 residues. V shed 0 bases and J shed 2 bases, with 12 bases lying between them. CDR3 residues: CASSYSPDHSTDTQYF. The CDR3 DNA is TGTGCCAGCAGTTACTCGCCGGACCACTCCACAGATACGCAGTATTTT.

This clone was counted between two and nine times. Here the CDR3 DNA reads TGCAGCGCGGGCCAAGGAGACACCGGGGAGCTGTTTTTT. It codes for CSAGQGDTGELFF. The chain couples TRBV29-1 to TRBJ2-2; D is undetermined. This CDR3 comprises 13 residues. V was trimmed by 7 bases and J by 3 bases, leaving 12 bases between them. The V gene's germline CDR1 is SQVTM and CDR2 ANQGSEA.

This clone appeared a few times. The CDR3 sequence is CASRKEGIGPNSPLHF. In nucleotides, the CDR3 is TGTGCCAGCAGAAAAGAAGGGATTGGGCCGAATTCACCCCTCCACTTT. V gene TRBV27 combines with J gene TRBJ1-6; D is unclear. Between the trimmed V and J ends, which lost 6 bases and 7 bases, there was a span of 19 bases. The CDR3 consists of 16 residues. From germline, CDR1 is MNHEY and CDR2 SMNVEV (reference sequence).

This clone is a singleton in its sample. The chain carries TRBV29-1 and TRBJ1-5; D perhaps matches TRBD1 (6 bases). V was clipped by 7 bases and J by 5 bases, with 12 bases between them. From germline, CDR1 is SQVTM and CDR2 ANQGSEA. This CDR3 has 12 residues. The CDR3 is CSAGALDQPQHF. CDR3 nucleotides: TGCAGCGCGGGGGCTCTGGATCAGCCCCAGCATTTT. The full variable domain, its missing parts supplied by reference TRBV29-1 and TRBJ1-5, is SAVISQKPSRDICQRGTSLTIQCQVDSQVTMMFWYRQQPGQSLTLIATANQGSEATYESGFVIDKFPISRPNLTFSTLTVSNMSPEDSSIYLCSAGALDQPQHFGDGTRLSIL.

V and J are TRBV19 and TRBJ2-6; D is unresolved. The V gene lost 5 bases and the J gene lost 4 bases, with 9 bases spanning the gap. The CDR3 runs 14 residues. Germline V CDR1 and CDR2: LNHDA, SQIVND (reference sequence). The CDR3 here is CASSDAYGANVLTF. CDR3 DNA: TGTGCCAGTAGTGATGCATACGGGGCCAACGTCCTGACTTTC.

The gene calls are TRBV7-2 and TRBJ2-1; TRBD1 is a possible D gene (5 bases). V was pared by 2 bases and J by 8 bases, with 13 bases between. Germline CDR1 SGHTA, CDR2 FQGNSA. CDR3 size: 14 residues. CDR3 bases: TGTGCCAGCAGCTTACAGGGTAGCTCCGATGAGCAGTTCTTC. Its protein is CASSLQGSSDEQFF.

Only a few counts were recorded for this clone. This chain joins TRBV2 and TRBJ2-3, with D unresolved. Per the germline V gene, CDR1 is SNHLY and CDR2 is FYNNEI. Trimming left V 3 bases short and J 7 bases short, with 5 bases between. This CDR3 contains 11 residues. The CDR3 nucleotides are TGTGCCAGCAGTGAGGTGAATACGCAGTATTTT. It specifies CASSEVNTQYF.

The J gene is TRBJ1-4, the V gene TRBV6-5; D is undetermined. The CDR3 length is 13 residues. CDR1 is MNHEY and CDR2 is SVGAGI in the germline V gene. Between the trimmed V and J ends, which lost 8 bases and 0 bases, there was a span of 7 bases. CDR3 DNA: TGTGCCAGCCGGTTTGCAACTAATGAAAAACTGTTTTTT. Residues: CASRFATNEKLFF.

V and J are TRBV23-1 and TRBJ1-2; D is undetermined. TRBV23-1 is placed among ORFs of uncertain function. Trimming cost V 11 bases and J 8 bases, with 21 bases left between them. The CDR3 is made up of 13 amino acids. The CDR3 sequence: CALPWVGREGYTF. The CDR3 DNA reads TGCGCCCTCCCTTGGGTGGGGAGGGAAGGCTACACCTTC.

This sequence joins TRBV14 and TRBJ2-1; 7 bases fit TRBD1. J gave up 4 bases and V 5 bases, and 8 bases lay outside the gene matches. The CDR3 is 15 residues long. The germline CDR1 and CDR2 sequences are SGHDN and FVKESK. CDR3 loop: CASSSGQLKYNEQFF. CDR3 bases: TGTGCCAGCAGCTCGGGACAGCTAAAATACAATGAGCAGTTCTTC.

This clone was observed a handful of times. The J gene is TRBJ2-3, the V gene TRBV29-1, with 10 bases lining up with TRBD1. CDR1 is SQVTM and CDR2 is ANQGSEA in the germline V gene. The ends lost 6 bases at V and 4 bases at J; junction bases unmatched: 4. This CDR3 has 13 residues. The CDR3 loop is CSVGGQGPDTQYF. CDR3 DNA: TGCAGCGTGGGGGGACAGGGGCCAGATACGCAGTATTTT.

The chain couples TRBV5-1 to TRBJ1-5, with a weak D call TRBD1 (6 bases). Trimming shortened V by 2 bases and J by 7 bases, and 13 bases separated the two germline ends. The CDR3 covers 14 residues. Looked up from germline, CDR1 is SGHRS and CDR2 is YFSETQ. The CDR3 DNA reads as TGCGCCAGCAGCTTTTCCGCGGGGGGCCAGCCCCAGCATTTT. As protein: CASSFSAGGQPQHF.

CDR3 in amino acids: CASSQDRDYGYTF. CDR3 sequence (DNA): TGCGCCAGCAGCCAAGATAGGGACTATGGCTACACCTTC. The rearrangement joins TRBV4-1 to TRBJ1-2, with D unresolved. Deletions cut 0 bases from V and 3 bases from J, with 5 bases between. CDR3 length: 13 residues. Germline loops: CDR1 MGHRA, CDR2 YSYEKL.

Only a few counts were recorded for this clone. V usage is TRBV5-1 and J usage is TRBJ2-5, with D tentatively TRBD1 (5 bases). CDR3 length: 15 residues. Trimming cost V 5 bases and J 1 base, with 15 bases left between them. Germline lookup yields CDR1 SGHRS and CDR2 YFSETQ. The CDR3 DNA sequence: TGCGCCAGCAGGTCAGGGATGGGATTCCAAGAGACCCAGTACTTC. Protein product: CASRSGMGFQETQYF.

The gene calls are TRBV28 and TRBJ2-6, with 8 positions matching TRBD2. The V segment lost 5 bases and the J segment 2 bases; nucleotides outside the gene matches: 11. Germline assignment: CDR1 MDHEN and CDR2 SYDVKM. This CDR3 has 18 residues. CDR3 coding DNA: TGTGCCAGCAGTCCTTTAGCGGGGAGAGGACCTGGGGCCAACGTCCTGACTTTC. Amino acid sequence: CASSPLAGRGPGANVLTF.

Regarding this clone: Other DNA sequences in this sample translate to the same CDR3. The chain uses TRBV28 and TRBJ2-3; D call uncertain. The CDR3 has 12 residues. V was cut by 2 bases and J by 3 bases, with 3 bases left in between. In germline, CDR1 is MDHEN, CDR2 SYDVKM. The CDR3 DNA reads TGTGCCAGCAGTTTAAGTACAGATACGCAGTATTTT. Translated, it gives CASSLSTDTQYF.

The chain has TRBV4-3 and TRBJ2-7, with D possibly being TRBD2 (6 bases). The CDR3 runs 16 residues. Germline CDR1 is LGHNA and CDR2 is YSLEER. With 3 bases removed from V and 6 bases from J, the gap between germline ends came to 21 bases. The CDR3 reads CASSQDPGTPPFEQYF. The DNA for the CDR3 is TGCGCCAGCAGCCAGGACCCCGGGACTCCCCCCTTCGAGCAGTACTTC.

This clone was counted between two and nine times. V usage is TRBV4-3 and J usage is TRBJ1-5; no reliable D call. Germline CDR1 LGHNA, CDR2 YSLEER. With 4 bases removed from V and 3 bases from J, the gap between germline ends came to 7 bases. The CDR3 consists of 13 residues. CDR3 DNA sequence: TGCGCCAGCAGCCGAGCTTACAATCAGCCCCAGCATTTT. Translating gives CASSRAYNQPQHF.

The rearrangement uses TRBV18 and TRBJ2-5, with a tentative D call TRBD1 (5 bases). The CDR3 contains 14 residues. Germline-derived CDR1 and CDR2 are KGHSH and LQKENI. With 2 bases removed from V and 4 bases from J, the gap between germline ends came to 11 bases. The CDR3 loop is CASSPGAARETQYF. CDR3 bases: TGTGCCAGCTCACCAGGGGCAGCCAGAGAGACCCAGTACTTC.

This clone appeared a few times. V and J are TRBV30 and TRBJ2-3; 12 bases line up with TRBD2. This CDR3 region has 16 residues. Trimming took 2 bases from V and 7 from J; bases not matched to a gene: 10. The V gene's germline CDR1 is GTSNPN and CDR2 SVGIG (reference sequence). The CDR3 loop reads CAWSIRTSGVPNTQYF. DNA of the CDR3: TGTGCCTGGAGTATAAGGACTAGCGGGGTTCCCAATACGCAGTATTTT.

The chain links TRBV5-4 to TRBJ2-3; 13 bases map to TRBD2. The junction had 7 bases not matched to a gene; V was cut back by 4 bases and J by 5 bases. The germline V gene has CDR1 SGHNT and CDR2 YYREEE (reference sequence). The CDR3 runs 16 residues. The CDR3, as DNA: TGTGCCAGCAGCCAAAAGACTAGCGGGGGGCGAGATACGCAGTATTTT. It encodes CASSQKTSGGRDTQYF.

This clone has a handful of counts. The chain is built from TRBV29-1 and TRBJ2-1; the match to TRBD2 covers 7 bases. The trim removed 7 bases at V and 3 bases at J, leaving 3 bases unmatched. The length of the CDR3 is 12 residues. Germline loops: CDR1 SQVTM, CDR2 ANQGSEA. In DNA, the CDR3 is TGCAGCGGGGAGGGGAACTACAATGAGCAGTTCTTC. Its protein is CSGEGNYNEQFF.

The chain employs TRBV30 and TRBJ1-5, with 9 nucleotides matching TRBD1. Trimming removed 2 bases from V and 2 bases from J; junction bases left unmatched: 1. This CDR3 has 14 residues. Germline CDR1 reads GTSNPN; CDR2 reads SVGIG (reference sequence). The CDR3 DNA follows: TGTGCCTGGAGTAGGGACAGGGGCAATCAGCCCCAGCATTTT. Protein sequence: CAWSRDRGNQPQHF.

The gene calls are TRBV6-5 and TRBJ2-5; 7 positions match TRBD1. CDR3 length: 14 amino acids. Germline CDR1 MNHEY, CDR2 SVGAGI. V lost 2 bases and J lost 2; bases outside the gene matches: 2. The CDR3 protein is CASSYVQGQETQYF. The CDR3 DNA is TGTGCCAGCAGTTACGTACAGGGGCAAGAGACCCAGTACTTC.

This clone was detected only a few times. J is TRBJ1-2 and V is TRBV7-9; 7 nucleotides match TRBD1. V was clipped by 11 bases and J by 4 bases; unmatched bases: 7. Germline-derived CDR1 and CDR2 are SEHNR and FQNEAQ (reference sequence). The CDR3 length is 12 residues. CDR3 sequence: CAVRDSSYGYTF. CDR3 nucleotides: TGTGCCGTCCGGGACAGCTCCTATGGCTACACCTTC. The full variable domain, its missing parts supplied by reference TRBV7-9 and TRBJ1-2, is DTGVSQNPRHKITKRGQNVTFRCDPISEHNRLYWYRQTLGQGPEFLTYFQNEAQLEKSRLLSDRFSAERPKGSFSTLEIQRTEQGDSAMYLCAVRDSSYGYTFGSGTRLTVV.

The chain carries TRBV7-2 and TRBJ1-2, with a weak D call TRBD1 (6 bases). The CDR3 runs 14 residues. CDR1 is SGHTA and CDR2 is FQGNSA in the germline V gene. V was clipped by 5 bases and J by 4 bases, with 14 bases between them. Here the CDR3 reads CASSQAGQVYGYTF. CDR3 DNA: TGTGCCAGCAGCCAGGCGGGACAAGTCTATGGCTACACCTTC.